This T cell receptor beta chain stems from a study of neurological immune-mediated disorders. The CDR3 loop spans 15 amino acids. With 0 bases clipped from V and 0 bases from J, the junction kept 4 bases outside the gene matches. CDR1 and CDR2 from the germline V gene are DFQATT and SNEGSKA (reference sequence). cDNA synthesis was performed by 5'RACE with 10-nucleotide random UMIs. TCRdb reprocessed the 5' RACE reads via MiXCR and lists one record per CDR3 protein. The sample includes roughly 19,000 distinct CDR3 sequences, approximately 15% of them seen just once. Sequenced input: PBMCs. The gene calls are TRBV20-1 and TRBJ2-7; 8 bases match TRBD2. This receptor was obtained from a female donor with HTLV-1-associated myelopathy (HAM/TSP). CDR3 DNA: TGCAGTGCTAGAGAAACTAGCGGCCCCTCCTACGAGCAGTACTTC. It yields the protein CSARETSGPSYEQYF.